What follows are 29 T cell receptor beta chains derived from one specimen sequenced in a study of OX40 agonist ivuxolimab in advanced cancers. Sequenced by immunoSEQ multiplex PCR; TCRdb stores in-frame clones only, minus some. The profile shows 85,000 to 90,000 clones, roughly 92% of them singletons. Material: CD4+ or CD8+ T cells sorted from blood, obtained in a trial of the OX40 agonist ivuxolimab. The receptors originated from an adult with an advanced solid tumor such as melanoma, head and neck, liver or kidney cancer.

The chain combines TRBV18 with TRBJ2-7; 14 nucleotides match TRBD2. From germline, CDR1 is KGHSH and CDR2 LQKENI. V lost 5 bases to trimming and J lost 5 bases; unmatched junction nucleotides: 5. This CDR3 region has 15 residues. The CDR3 nucleotides read TGTGCCAGCTCAGTTGGGACTAGCGGGAGCCACGAGCAGTACTTC. It yields the protein CASSVGTSGSHEQYF.

The chain carries TRBV18 and TRBJ2-1, with unresolved D. Germline V CDR1 and CDR2: KGHSH, LQKENI. The CDR3 sequence is 16 residues long. Trimming took off 3 bases at V and 0 bases at J, with 12 bases between the two ends. The CDR3 spells CASSPQTTSSYNEQFF. In DNA, the CDR3 is TGTGCCAGCTCACCCCAGACGACAAGCTCCTACAATGAGCAGTTCTTC.

The gene calls are TRBV6-4 and TRBJ2-3; either TRBD1 or TRBD2 may fit D (5 bases each). V gave up 2 bases and J gave up 2 bases, with 11 bases separating them. CDR1 is MRHNA and CDR2 is SNTAGT in the germline V gene. The CDR3 runs 15 residues. Here the CDR3 DNA reads TGTGCCAGCAGTGACCCAGGGACGGCCACAGATACGCAGTATTTT. Its translation is CASSDPGTATDTQYF.

V gene TRBV5-1 combines with J gene TRBJ2-3; 13 bases map to TRBD2. Germline V gene lookup returns CDR1 SGHRS and CDR2 YFSETQ. V trimming: 4 bases; J trimming: 0 bases; junction bases outside the gene matches: 11. The CDR3 consists of 19 residues. The CDR3 sequence: CASSKGLGLAGASTDTQYF. The CDR3 DNA reads as TGCGCCAGCAGCAAGGGACTCGGACTAGCGGGAGCCAGCACAGATACGCAGTATTTT.

The V gene is TRBV4-2, the J gene TRBJ2-3; no clear D gene. The CDR3 is 16 residues long. Trimming left V 1 base short and J 0 bases short, with 11 bases between. Germline V CDR1 and CDR2: LGHNA, YNFKEQ. For the CDR3, the DNA is TGTGCCAGCAGCCAAGGCCTCTTATGGAGCACAGATACGCAGTATTTT. It translates to CASSQGLLWSTDTQYF.

Comment on this clone: This same CDR3 is encoded by further DNA sequences in the sample. The chain is built from TRBV9 and TRBJ1-2; 8 nucleotides agree with TRBD1. CDR1 and CDR2 (germline): SGDLS, YYNGEE. The CDR3 length is 13 residues. Trimming at V came to 5 bases and at J to 8 bases, leaving 8 bases not matched to a gene. The CDR3 reads CASRGQGGGGYTF. CDR3 DNA sequence: TGTGCCAGCAGAGGACAGGGCGGTGGGGGCTACACCTTC.

This clone has just a few counts. The chain links TRBV6-1 to TRBJ2-1; D unclear. The CDR3 extends over 15 amino acids. With 0 bases removed from V and 0 bases from J, the gap between germline ends came to 6 bases. CDR1 and CDR2 (germline): MNHNS, SASEGT. CDR3 DNA sequence: TGTGCCAGCAGTGAAGCACTGAGCTCCTACAATGAGCAGTTCTTC. This translates into CASSEALSSYNEQFF.

The chain employs TRBV9 and TRBJ2-7; TRBD1 matches at 9 bases. The V gene's germline CDR1 is SGDLS and CDR2 YYNGEE. V lost 4 bases and J lost 5; bases outside the gene matches: 7. The CDR3 loop spans 14 amino acids. The CDR3 protein is CASSPRDRANEQYF. The CDR3 DNA is TGTGCCAGCAGCCCACGGGACAGGGCCAACGAGCAGTACTTC.

The gene calls are TRBV5-1 and TRBJ2-7, with 9 bases identical to TRBD2. Trimming cost V 3 bases and J 3 bases; bases outside gene matches: 7. Germline CDR1 SGHRS, CDR2 YFSETQ. This CDR3 is built from 15 residues. The CDR3 DNA is TGCGCCAGCAGCTCTGGGGGGACTAGCAGCTACGAGCAGTACTTC. Protein: CASSSGGTSSYEQYF.

The genes are TRBV5-6 and TRBJ2-7, with D unresolved. V shed 0 bases and J shed 11 bases, with 12 bases lying between them. The CDR3 is 12 amino acids. The germline CDR1 and CDR2 sequences are SGHDT and YYEEEE. CDR3 loop: CASSLGMWTEYF. CDR3 DNA: TGTGCCAGCAGCTTGGGAATGTGGACGGAGTACTTC.

This clone was seen a single time. The V and J genes are TRBV11-3 and TRBJ2-5, with D maybe TRBD1 (5 bases). This CDR3 is built from 16 residues. V was trimmed by 5 bases and J by 5 bases, leaving 21 bases between them. CDR1 is SGHNT, CDR2 YENEEA, per germline. CDR3 sequence reads: CASSGAPKTVEETQYF. CDR3 DNA: TGTGCCAGCAGCGGAGCACCGAAGACAGTTGAGGAGACCCAGTACTTC.

The chain is built from TRBV5-8 and TRBJ2-5; D might be TRBD2 (6 bases). Trimming shortened V by 0 bases and J by 3 bases, and 9 bases separated the two germline ends. Germline V gene sequence: CDR1 SGHTS, CDR2 YDEGEE. This CDR3 contains 14 residues. CDR3 coding DNA: TGTGCCAGCAGCTTGGGGGTAGCGGAAGAGACCCAGTACTTC. Translated, it gives CASSLGVAEETQYF.

The chain links TRBV10-3 to TRBJ1-2; TRBD1 is a possible D gene (5 bases). V lost 3 bases and J 10 bases, leaving 15 bases between the germline ends. Germline V gives CDR1 ENHRY, CDR2 SYGVKD. This CDR3 is 13 amino acids long. CDR3: CAISEWGGEDYTF. In DNA form, the CDR3 reads TGTGCCATCAGTGAATGGGGGGGTGAGGACTACACCTTC.

The table lists this clone with a count of one. The V call is TRBV10-1, the J call TRBJ2-7; 8 nucleotides align to TRBD1. The trim removed 5 bases at V and 3 bases at J, leaving 3 bases unmatched. Germline V CDR1 and CDR2: WNHNN, SYGVQD (reference sequence). CDR3 size: 13 residues. The CDR3 loop reads CASSPGQDYEQYF. CDR3 coding DNA: TGCGCCAGCAGTCCGGGACAGGACTACGAGCAGTACTTC.

The chain joins TRBV5-1 to TRBJ2-2; a possible D gene is TRBD2 (6 bases). Trimming removed 6 bases at V and 2 bases at J, with 20 bases between. CDR3 length: 17 residues. CDR1 is SGHRS and CDR2 is YFSETQ in the germline V gene. The DNA for the CDR3 is TGCGCCAGCACCGGGACTCCGTCAACGAAAAACACCGGGGAGCTGTTTTTT. This encodes CASTGTPSTKNTGELFF. Full variable domain (missing parts from reference TRBV5-1 and TRBJ2-2): KAGVTQTPRYLIKTRGQQVTLSCSPISGHRSVSWYQQTPGQGLQFLFEYFSETQRNKGNFPGRFSGRQFSNSRSEMNVSTLELGDSALYLCASTGTPSTKNTGELFFGEGSRLTVL.

The chain combines TRBV19 with TRBJ1-5; D unresolved. The V and J ends lost 6 bases and 4 bases respectively, with 16 bases between them. This CDR3 comprises 15 residues. From germline, CDR1 is LNHDA and CDR2 SQIVND (reference sequence). DNA of the CDR3: TGTGCCAGTAGGGAAGACCTTAATGGTAATCAGCCCCAGCATTTT. As protein: CASREDLNGNQPQHF. Complete variable domain (other parts from reference TRBV19 and TRBJ1-5): DGGITQSPKYLFRKEGQNVTLSCEQNLNHDAMYWYRQDPGQGLRLIYYSQIVNDFQKGDIAEGYSVSREKKESFPLTVTSAQKNPTAFYLCASREDLNGNQPQHFGDGTRLSIL.

The chain couples TRBV21-1 to TRBJ1-5. TRBV21-1 has pseudogene status. The CDR3 runs 15 residues. The CDR3 DNA follows: TGTGCCAGCAACTATGGCAAGTATAGCAATCAGCCCCAGCATTTT. It specifies CASNYGKYSNQPQHF.

The chain combines TRBV5-4 with TRBJ2-7; possibly TRBD2 for D (6 bases). The CDR3 loop spans 14 amino acids. V lost 0 bases and J 2 bases, leaving 9 bases between the germline ends. Germline V CDR1 and CDR2: SGHNT, YYREEE (reference sequence). The CDR3 here is CASSLEAGTYEQYF. In DNA form, the CDR3 reads TGTGCCAGCAGCTTGGAGGCGGGGACCTACGAGCAGTACTTC.

The V call is TRBV28, the J call TRBJ2-7, with a tentative D call TRBD2 (5 bases). CDR1 is MDHEN, CDR2 SYDVKM, per germline. V lost 5 bases to trimming and J lost 4 bases, with 18 bases between them. The CDR3 consists of 15 residues. The CDR3 nucleotides read TGTGCCAGCAGTCGTAAGGGCTCGGGAAGTTACGAGCAGTACTTC. It yields the protein CASSRKGSGSYEQYF.

This chain links TRBV5-8 with TRBJ2-2; TRBD1 might be the D (6 bases). The CDR3 runs 17 residues. Trimming shortened V by 5 bases and J by 0 bases, and 17 bases separated the two germline ends. Per germline, CDR1 SGHTS and CDR2 YDEGEE. The CDR3 loop is CASSTNTGTTNTGELFF. In DNA form, the CDR3 reads TGTGCCAGCAGTACCAACACCGGGACAACGAACACCGGGGAGCTGTTTTTT.

This clone has only one observation. The rearrangement links TRBV5-3 to TRBJ2-5; 10 bases align to TRBD2. TRBV5-3 is given ORF status, its function remaining uncertain. J gave up 7 bases and V 4 bases, and 13 bases lay outside the gene matches. The CDR3 consists of 16 residues. The CDR3 DNA follows: TGTGCCAGAAGCCCTCATAGGACTAGCGGAGGGGGGACCCAGTACTTC. Translation gives CARSPHRTSGGGTQYF.

The chain has TRBV19 and TRBJ2-7, with D possibly TRBD1 on 5 matching bases. With 4 bases removed from V and 3 bases from J, the gap between germline ends came to 10 bases. The CDR3 contains 13 residues. Germline CDR1 is LNHDA and CDR2 is SQIVND (reference sequence). CDR3 DNA: TGTGCCAGTAGTAGCCAGGGTATCTACGAGCAGTACTTC. Translated, it gives CASSSQGIYEQYF.

The chain is built from TRBV13 and TRBJ2-7, with D perhaps matching TRBD1 (5 bases). The germline V gene has CDR1 PRHDT and CDR2 FYEKMQ (reference sequence). The V end lost 6 bases, the J end lost 3 bases, and 21 bases lay between the germline ends. The CDR3 covers 16 residues. The CDR3 DNA reads as TGTGCCAGCAGGCAGTCAACGACAGTCCCCGACTACGAGCAGTACTTC. Its translation: CASRQSTTVPDYEQYF.

This rearrangement joins TRBV4-1 to TRBJ2-1; D perhaps matches TRBD2 (5 bases). The CDR3 is 15 amino acids. Looked up from germline, CDR1 is MGHRA and CDR2 is YSYEKL. Trimming cost V 0 bases and J 2 bases, with 8 bases left between them. The CDR3 sequence is CASSQDSGTYNEQFF. The CDR3 DNA follows: TGCGCCAGCAGCCAAGATTCGGGGACCTACAATGAGCAGTTCTTC.

The chain combines TRBV19 with TRBJ2-7; D might be TRBD2 (6 bases). The germline CDR1 and CDR2 sequences are LNHDA and SQIVND (reference sequence). V shed 5 bases and J shed 3 bases, with 11 bases lying between them. The CDR3 loop spans 13 amino acids. CDR3 bases: TGTGCCAGTAGTCCCGTGGGGGGCTACGAGCAGTACTTC. Translated: CASSPVGGYEQYF. The variable domain in full, with the rest retrieved from reference TRBV19 and TRBJ2-7, is DGGITQSPKYLFRKEGQNVTLSCEQNLNHDAMYWYRQDPGQGLRLIYYSQIVNDFQKGDIAEGYSVSREKKESFPLTVTSAQKNPTAFYLCASSPVGGYEQYFGPGTRLTVT.

CDR3 sequence reads: CATEVQTTSEQYF. CDR3 bases: TGTGCCACCGAGGTACAGACAACGAGCGAGCAGTACTTC. The chain recombines TRBV2 with TRBJ2-7; D is undetermined. The CDR3 length is 13 residues. Trimming shortened V by 10 bases and J by 6 bases, and 19 bases separated the two germline ends. Per the germline V gene, CDR1 is SNHLY and CDR2 is FYNNEI.

The rearrangement uses TRBV18 and TRBJ2-7, with 7 bases identical to TRBD1. Per germline, CDR1 KGHSH and CDR2 LQKENI. The junction had 10 bases not matched to a gene; V was cut back by 6 bases and J by 2 bases. CDR3 length: 15 residues. The CDR3 region is CASSPGQEETYEQYF. The DNA of the CDR3 is TGTGCCAGCTCCCCCGGACAGGAAGAAACCTACGAGCAGTACTTC.

The chain employs TRBV5-1 and TRBJ2-5; 9 bases fit TRBD2. Trimming cost V 2 bases and J 6 bases; bases outside gene matches: 2. The CDR3 runs to 13 residues. Germline assignment: CDR1 SGHRS and CDR2 YFSETQ. DNA for the CDR3: TGCGCCAGCAGCTTAGGACTAGCGCAGACCCAGTACTTC. Its translation is CASSLGLAQTQYF. Looking up the rest from reference TRBV5-1 and TRBJ2-5 gives the full variable domain: KAGVTQTPRYLIKTRGQQVTLSCSPISGHRSVSWYQQTPGQGLQFLFEYFSETQRNKGNFPGRFSGRQFSNSRSEMNVSTLELGDSALYLCASSLGLAQTQYFGPGTRLLVL.

The J gene is TRBJ1-1, the V gene TRBV29-1, with a possible D match to TRBD1 (6 bases). The CDR3 has 14 amino acids. Looked up from germline, CDR1 is SQVTM and CDR2 is ANQGSEA. Deletions cut 1 base from V and 1 base from J, with 10 bases between. As DNA, the CDR3 is TGCAGCGTTGAAGTAGGACAGCAGAACACTGAAGCTTTCTTT. This encodes CSVEVGQQNTEAFF.